Described below is a single T cell receptor (beta chain) sequence and its context. Its specificity is unknown. This entry comes from a study of T cell responses to AZD1222 COVID-19 vaccine. CDR3 length: 14 amino acids. V was trimmed by 7 bases and J by 3 bases, leaving 16 bases between them. Germline V gene lookup returns CDR1 MNHEY and CDR2 SVGAGI. Produced via immunoSEQ multiplex PCR; TCRdb's table is partial and in-frame only. The sample has tens of thousands of clones, around nine tenths seen once. Study-level points and caveats: Reportedly, nearly half of unique spike TCRs recognized epitopes outside B.1.351/B.1.1.7 mutations.

This clonotype originated in an adult who received the MenACWY meningococcal vaccine as a control. The chain links TRBV6-5 to TRBJ2-7; D remains ambiguous. This specimen consisted of peripheral blood, obtained 28 days after the second dose of the MenACWY control vaccine. The CDR3 sequence: CASTGSPPRYEQYF. The CDR3, as DNA: TGTGCCAGCACCGGTAGCCCTCCACGCTACGAGCAGTACTTC.